These 9 T cell receptor beta chains were all obtained from the same sample, sequenced in a study of T-cell memory formation after mild COVID-19 (dated by TCRdb to the early 2020s). Library prep was done by 5' RACE. The instrument given in TCRdb is Illumina NovaSeq 6000. The public reads were run again by TCRdb, first through fastp at Q25 and then through MiXCR, and only productive beta chains were kept. Each entry is one CDR3 protein sequence, shown with its most common DNA and genes. This sample is represented by about 110,000 distinct CDR3 sequences; 15% to 20% of them were singletons. The ten largest clonotypes hold approximately 5.5% of the sample. The sequenced material came from PBMCs or a T cell subset sorted from them (not recorded which). All receptors derive from a young man who had mild COVID-19 (a few samples of this study predate the infection). The sample titles of this study are shuffled in the database, so cell type and time point are left out; the donor was told from shared clones.

This clonotype was observed at least ten times. This chain links TRBV5-6 with TRBJ1-4; D possibly corresponds to TRBD1 (5 bases). The CDR3 runs to 15 residues. V lost 2 bases and J lost 7, with 15 bases in between. CDR1 and CDR2 (germline): SGHDT, YYEEEE. CDR3 coding DNA: TGTGCCAGCAGCTTCTTATCCAGGGACGGTGAAAAACTGTTTTTT. Translating it yields CASSFLSRDGEKLFF.

This clonotype was found a few times. The gene calls are TRBV7-8 and TRBJ2-3; 10 nucleotides match TRBD1. The CDR3 loop spans 15 amino acids. V gave up 7 bases and J gave up 8 bases; unmatched junction bases: 12. Germline loops: CDR1 SGHVS, CDR2 FQNEAQ. In DNA, the CDR3 is TGTGCCAGCAACCCCGCGACAGGGGGCTGGGGTACGCAGTATTTT. Amino acids: CASNPATGGWGTQYF.

The V gene is TRBV5-1, the J gene TRBJ1-1; D perhaps matches TRBD1 (5 bases). Looked up from germline, CDR1 is SGHRS and CDR2 is YFSETQ. Trimming removed 3 bases at V and 4 bases at J, with 7 bases between. The CDR3 runs to 12 residues. The CDR3 bases are TGCGCCAGCAGCTGGCAGGGCACTGAAGCTTTCTTT. Protein: CASSWQGTEAFF.

This clonotype has only a few counts. The V gene is TRBV7-9, the J gene TRBJ2-7; D unresolved. Looked up from germline, CDR1 is SEHNR and CDR2 is FQNEAQ (reference sequence). The ends were cut back, 0 bases at V and 7 bases at J, with 7 bases in the middle. There are 12 residues in the CDR3. In DNA, the CDR3 is TGTGCCAGCAGCTTAGCTCAAGGTGAGCAGTACGTC. It translates to CASSLAQGEQYV.

This clonotype was seen only a few times. The chain employs TRBV7-2 and TRBJ1-1, with D tentatively TRBD1 (5 bases). This CDR3 spans 14 amino acids. Trimming removed 3 bases at V and 4 bases at J, with 12 bases between. Germline V CDR1 and CDR2: SGHTA, FQGNSA. CDR3 amino acids: CASSFSGGITEAFF. CDR3 nucleotides: TGTGCCAGCAGCTTTTCTGGGGGAATCACTGAAGCTTTCTTT.

This clonotype was found many times. The chain employs TRBV2 and TRBJ2-7; 12 bases are a match to TRBD1. Germline CDR1 reads SNHLY; CDR2 reads FYNNEI. The CDR3 consists of 13 residues. The junction had 7 bases not matched to a gene; V was cut back by 9 bases and J by 7 bases. The CDR3 here is CASSGTGGGEQYF. As DNA, the CDR3 is TGTGCCAGTTCCGGGACAGGGGGCGGGGAGCAGTACTTC. Filled out from reference TRBV2 and TRBJ2-7, the complete variable domain reads EPEVTQTPSHQVTQMGQEVILRCVPISNHLYFYWYRQILGQKVEFLVSFYNNEISEKSEIFDDQFSVERPDGSNFTLKIRSTKLEDSAMYFCASSGTGGGEQYFGPGTRLTVT.

This clonotype was seen only a few times. This chain joins TRBV12-3 or TRBV12-4 and TRBJ1-1; weak D call: TRBD1 (5 bases). V was shortened by 5 bases and J by 4 bases, with 17 bases between the two germline ends. The CDR3 has 15 residues. CDR3 protein: CASSAQPQGRTEAFF. CDR3 nucleotide sequence: TGTGCCAGCAGTGCCCAGCCGCAGGGACGCACTGAAGCTTTCTTT.

The chain joins TRBV6-2 or TRBV6-3 to TRBJ2-5; D not resolved. With 6 bases removed from V and 1 base from J, the gap between germline ends came to 9 bases. The CDR3 totals 13 residues. Germline V gene data show CDR1 as MNHEY and CDR2 as SVGEGT. CDR3 residues: CASRASGQETQYF. The CDR3 DNA reads TGTGCCAGCAGGGCATCGGGCCAAGAGACCCAGTACTTC.

This clonotype appeared once. The DNA for the CDR3 is TGTGCCATCAGTGTGCAGGGGGTAGTGGCTTTCTTT. It encodes CAISVQGVVAFF. J is TRBJ1-1 and V is TRBV10-3, with 7 bases identical to TRBD1. Trimming cost V 4 bases and J 11 bases; bases outside gene matches: 7. The length of the CDR3 is 12 residues. The germline CDR1 and CDR2 sequences are ENHRY and SYGVKD.